This TCR beta chain was profiled in a study of blood T cells in healthy people across ages. About 10 milliliters was the volume of peripheral blood drawn from each donor. This CDR3 has 14 residues. V was pared by 4 bases and J by 6 bases, with 15 bases between. CDR1 is SEHNR and CDR2 is FQNEAQ in the germline V gene (reference sequence). A second about 7 to 12 cycle PCR used barcoded and J-beta primers. Per sample, CDR3-containing paired-end reads numbered at least 3 million. One entry per CDR3 protein results from TCRdb running MiXCR on the 5' RACE reads. This table has fewer than 2,000,000 distinct CDR3 sequences, roughly a third appearing once. This clonotype was picked up a small number of times.

The chain combines TRBV7-9 with TRBJ2-5, with D possibly matching TRBD2 (6 bases). The sample consisted of blood. This TCR derives from a young woman in good health. The CDR3 coding sequence is TGTGCCAGCAGCTCCGGGGGTAATGTAAAGACCCAGTACTTC. It encodes CASSSGGNVKTQYF. Supplemented by reference TRBV7-9 and TRBJ2-5, the full variable domain reads DTGVSQNPRHKITKRGQNVTFRCDPISEHNRLYWYRQTLGQGPEFLTYFQNEAQLEKSRLLSDRFSAERPKGSFSTLEIQRTEQGDSAMYLCASSSGGNVKTQYFGPGTRLLVL.